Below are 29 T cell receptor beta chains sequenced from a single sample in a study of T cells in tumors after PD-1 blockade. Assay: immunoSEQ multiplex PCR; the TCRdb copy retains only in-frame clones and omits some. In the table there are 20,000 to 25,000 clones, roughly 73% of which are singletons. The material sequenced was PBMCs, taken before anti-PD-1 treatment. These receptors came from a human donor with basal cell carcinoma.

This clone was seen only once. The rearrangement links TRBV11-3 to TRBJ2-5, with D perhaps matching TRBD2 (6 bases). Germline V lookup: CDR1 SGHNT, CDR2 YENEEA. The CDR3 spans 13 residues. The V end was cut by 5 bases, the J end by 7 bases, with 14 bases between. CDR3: CASSRDSLGTQYF. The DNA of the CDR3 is TGTGCCAGCAGCCGGGACTCTCTAGGGACCCAGTACTTC.

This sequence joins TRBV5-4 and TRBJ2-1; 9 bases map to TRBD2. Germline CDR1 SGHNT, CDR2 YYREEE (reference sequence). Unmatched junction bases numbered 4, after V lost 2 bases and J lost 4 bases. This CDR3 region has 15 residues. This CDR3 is CASSFGGRDYNEQFF. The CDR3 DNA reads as TGTGCCAGCAGCTTCGGCGGGAGGGATTACAATGAGCAGTTCTTC.

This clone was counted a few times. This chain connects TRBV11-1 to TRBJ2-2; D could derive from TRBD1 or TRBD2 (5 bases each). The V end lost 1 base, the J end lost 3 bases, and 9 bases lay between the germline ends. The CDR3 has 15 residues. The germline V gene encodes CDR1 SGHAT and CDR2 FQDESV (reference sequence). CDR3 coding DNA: TGTGCCAGCAGCTTAGGGCAGGGACACACCGGGGAGCTGTTTTTT. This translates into CASSLGQGHTGELFF.

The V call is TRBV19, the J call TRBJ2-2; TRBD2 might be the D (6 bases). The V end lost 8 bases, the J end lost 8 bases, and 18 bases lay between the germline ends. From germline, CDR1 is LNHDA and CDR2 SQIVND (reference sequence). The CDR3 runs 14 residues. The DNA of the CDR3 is TGTGCCAGTCGAAAGGAGCGGAGGGAAGGGGAGCTGTTTTTT. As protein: CASRKERREGELFF.

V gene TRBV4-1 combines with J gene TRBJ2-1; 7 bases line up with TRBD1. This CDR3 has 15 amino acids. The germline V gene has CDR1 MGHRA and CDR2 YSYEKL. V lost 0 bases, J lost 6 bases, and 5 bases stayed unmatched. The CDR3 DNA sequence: TGCGCCAGCAGCCAAGACAGGGGGTACTCCAATGAGCAGTTCTTC. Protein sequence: CASSQDRGYSNEQFF.

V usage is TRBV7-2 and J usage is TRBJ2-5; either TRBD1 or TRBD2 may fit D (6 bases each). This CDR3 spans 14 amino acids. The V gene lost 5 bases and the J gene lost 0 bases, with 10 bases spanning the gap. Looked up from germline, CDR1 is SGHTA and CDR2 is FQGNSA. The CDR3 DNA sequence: TGTGCCAGCAGCGAAGGGGGGTACCAAGAGACCCAGTACTTC. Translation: CASSEGGYQETQYF.

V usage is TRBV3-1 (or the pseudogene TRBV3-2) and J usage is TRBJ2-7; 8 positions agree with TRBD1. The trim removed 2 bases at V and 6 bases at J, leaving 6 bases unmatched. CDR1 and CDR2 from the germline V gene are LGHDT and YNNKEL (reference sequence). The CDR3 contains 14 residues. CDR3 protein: CASSQQDRESEQYF. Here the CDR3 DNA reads TGTGCCAGCAGCCAACAGGACAGGGAGAGCGAGCAGTACTTC.

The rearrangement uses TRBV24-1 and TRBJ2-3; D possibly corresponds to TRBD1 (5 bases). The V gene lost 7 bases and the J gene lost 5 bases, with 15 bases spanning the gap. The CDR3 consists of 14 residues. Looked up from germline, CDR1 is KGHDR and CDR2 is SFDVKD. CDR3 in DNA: TGTGCCACCAGCGTCCCCACAGGCGAAGATACGCAGTATTTT. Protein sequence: CATSVPTGEDTQYF.

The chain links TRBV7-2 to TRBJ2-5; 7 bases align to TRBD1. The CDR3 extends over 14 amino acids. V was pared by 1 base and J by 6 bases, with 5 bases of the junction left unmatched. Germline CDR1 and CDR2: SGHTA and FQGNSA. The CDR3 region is CASSLEGASQTQYF. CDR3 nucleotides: TGTGCCAGCAGCTTAGAGGGGGCCAGTCAGACCCAGTACTTC.

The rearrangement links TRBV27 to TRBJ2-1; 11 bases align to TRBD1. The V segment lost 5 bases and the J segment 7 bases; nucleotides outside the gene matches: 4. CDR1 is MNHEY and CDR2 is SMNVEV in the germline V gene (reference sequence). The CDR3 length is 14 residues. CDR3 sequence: CASSVGTGGNEQFF. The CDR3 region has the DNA TGTGCCAGCAGTGTAGGGACAGGGGGGAATGAGCAGTTCTTC.

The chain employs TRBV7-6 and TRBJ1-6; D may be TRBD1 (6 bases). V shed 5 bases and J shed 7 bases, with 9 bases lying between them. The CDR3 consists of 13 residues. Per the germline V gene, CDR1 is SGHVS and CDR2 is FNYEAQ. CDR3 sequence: CASSRDINSPLHF. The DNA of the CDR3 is TGTGCCAGCAGCAGGGACATCAATTCACCCCTCCACTTT.

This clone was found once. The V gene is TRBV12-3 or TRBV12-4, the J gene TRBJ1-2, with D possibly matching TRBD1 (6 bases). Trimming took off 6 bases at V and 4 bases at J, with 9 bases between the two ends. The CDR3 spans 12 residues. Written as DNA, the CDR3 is TGTGCCAGCAGCAGGGGCAGCTATGGCTACACCTTC. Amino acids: CASSRGSYGYTF.

CDR3 DNA sequence: TGTGCCAGCAGCCCGGGACTAGCGGGGGGGTCCTACAATGAGCAGTTCTTC. It encodes CASSPGLAGGSYNEQFF. The V and J genes are TRBV7-9 and TRBJ2-1, with 16 positions matching TRBD2. V lost 5 bases, J lost 1 base, and 2 bases stayed unmatched. Germline lookup yields CDR1 SEHNR and CDR2 FQNEAQ (reference sequence). This CDR3 has 17 amino acids.

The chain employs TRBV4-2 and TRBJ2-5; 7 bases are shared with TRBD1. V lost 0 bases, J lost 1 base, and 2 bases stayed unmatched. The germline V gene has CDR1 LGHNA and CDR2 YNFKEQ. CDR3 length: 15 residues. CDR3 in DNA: TGTGCCAGCAGCCAAGACGGACAGGTCCAAGAGACCCAGTACTTC. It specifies CASSQDGQVQETQYF.

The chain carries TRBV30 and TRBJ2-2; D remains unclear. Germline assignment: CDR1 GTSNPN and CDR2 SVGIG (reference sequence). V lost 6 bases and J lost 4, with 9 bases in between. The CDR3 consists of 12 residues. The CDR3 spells CACHAPTGELFF. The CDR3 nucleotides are TGTGCCTGCCACGCGCCCACCGGGGAGCTGTTTTTT.

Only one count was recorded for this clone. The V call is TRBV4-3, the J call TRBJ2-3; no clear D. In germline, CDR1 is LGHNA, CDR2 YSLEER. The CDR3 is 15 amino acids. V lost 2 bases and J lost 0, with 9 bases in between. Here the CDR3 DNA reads TGCGCCAGCAGCCAAATTCCCAGTAGCACAGATACGCAGTATTTT. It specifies CASSQIPSSTDTQYF.

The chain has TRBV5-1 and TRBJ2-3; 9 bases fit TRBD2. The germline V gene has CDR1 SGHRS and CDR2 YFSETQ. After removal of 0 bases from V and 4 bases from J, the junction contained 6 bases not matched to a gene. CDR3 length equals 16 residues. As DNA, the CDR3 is TGCGCCAGCAGCTTGGTAGCGGGGGCCCGGGCAGATACGCAGTATTTT. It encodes CASSLVAGARADTQYF.

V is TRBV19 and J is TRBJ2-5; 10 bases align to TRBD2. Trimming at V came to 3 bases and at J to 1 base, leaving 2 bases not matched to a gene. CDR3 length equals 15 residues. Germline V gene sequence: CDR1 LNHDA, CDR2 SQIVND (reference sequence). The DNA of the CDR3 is TGTGCCAGTAGTATCTCTAGCGGGAGCCAAGAGACCCAGTACTTC. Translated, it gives CASSISSGSQETQYF.

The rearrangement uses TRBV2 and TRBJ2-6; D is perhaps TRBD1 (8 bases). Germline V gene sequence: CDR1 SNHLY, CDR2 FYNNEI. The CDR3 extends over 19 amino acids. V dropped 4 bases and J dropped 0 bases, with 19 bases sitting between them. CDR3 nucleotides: TGTGCCAGCAGTGGGGGAGGGGGACAGGACGTCTCTGGGGCCAACGTCCTGACTTTC. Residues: CASSGGGGQDVSGANVLTF.

CDR3 sequence: CASSPRYQGTEAFF. In DNA, the CDR3 is TGTGCCAGCAGCCCGAGATACCAAGGGACTGAAGCTTTCTTT. The gene calls are TRBV5-5 and TRBJ1-1; D remains unclear. Per germline, CDR1 SGHKS and CDR2 YYEKEE (reference sequence). This CDR3 has 14 residues. V shed 4 bases and J shed 5 bases, with 15 bases lying between them.

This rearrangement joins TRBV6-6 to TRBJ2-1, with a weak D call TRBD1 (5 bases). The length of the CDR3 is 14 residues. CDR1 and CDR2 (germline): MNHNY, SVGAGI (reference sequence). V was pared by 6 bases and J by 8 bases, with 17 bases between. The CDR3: CASSRSQGIHEQFF. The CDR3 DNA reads TGTGCCAGCAGCCGTTCCCAGGGTATACATGAGCAGTTCTTC.

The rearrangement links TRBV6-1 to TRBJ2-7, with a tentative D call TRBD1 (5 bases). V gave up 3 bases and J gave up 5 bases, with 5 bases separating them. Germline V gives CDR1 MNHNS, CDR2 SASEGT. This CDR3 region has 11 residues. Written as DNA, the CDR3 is TGTGCCAGCAGTGACAGGGACGAGCAGTACTTC. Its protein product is CASSDRDEQYF.

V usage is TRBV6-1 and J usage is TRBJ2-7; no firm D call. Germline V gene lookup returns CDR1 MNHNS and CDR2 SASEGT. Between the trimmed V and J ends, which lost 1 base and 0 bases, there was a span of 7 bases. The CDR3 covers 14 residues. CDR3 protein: CASSEGRSSYEQYF. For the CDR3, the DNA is TGTGCCAGCAGTGAAGGTAGGAGCTCCTACGAGCAGTACTTC.

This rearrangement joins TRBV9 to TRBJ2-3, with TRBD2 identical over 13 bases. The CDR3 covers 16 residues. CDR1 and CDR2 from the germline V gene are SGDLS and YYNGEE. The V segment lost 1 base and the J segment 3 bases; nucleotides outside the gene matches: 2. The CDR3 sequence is CASSVSTSGRTDTQYF. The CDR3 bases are TGTGCCAGCAGCGTATCGACTAGCGGGAGGACAGATACGCAGTATTTT.

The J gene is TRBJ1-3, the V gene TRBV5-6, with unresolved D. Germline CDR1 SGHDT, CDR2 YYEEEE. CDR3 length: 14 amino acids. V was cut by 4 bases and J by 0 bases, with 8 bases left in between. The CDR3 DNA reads TGTGCCAGCAGCGGTATTGCCTCTGGAAACACCATATATTTT. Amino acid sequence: CASSGIASGNTIYF. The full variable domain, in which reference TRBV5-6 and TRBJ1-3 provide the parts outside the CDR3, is DAGVTQSPTHLIKTRGQQVTLRCSPKSGHDTVSWYQQALGQGPQFIFQYYEEEERQRGNFPDRFSGHQFPNYSSELNVNALLLGDSALYLCASSGIASGNTIYFGEGSWLTVV.

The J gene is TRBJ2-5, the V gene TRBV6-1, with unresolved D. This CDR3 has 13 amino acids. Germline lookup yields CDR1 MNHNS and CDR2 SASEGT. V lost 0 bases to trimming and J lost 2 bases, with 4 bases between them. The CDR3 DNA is TGTGCCAGCAGTGAAGCCCATCAAGAGACCCAGTACTTC. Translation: CASSEAHQETQYF.

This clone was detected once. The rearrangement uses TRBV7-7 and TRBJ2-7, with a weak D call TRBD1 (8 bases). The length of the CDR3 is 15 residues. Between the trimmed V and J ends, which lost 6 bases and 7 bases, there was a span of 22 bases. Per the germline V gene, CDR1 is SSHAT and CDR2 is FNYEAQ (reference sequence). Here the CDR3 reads CASSQGANGRIEQYF. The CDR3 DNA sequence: TGTGCCAGCAGTCAGGGGGCTAACGGGAGGATTGAGCAGTACTTC.

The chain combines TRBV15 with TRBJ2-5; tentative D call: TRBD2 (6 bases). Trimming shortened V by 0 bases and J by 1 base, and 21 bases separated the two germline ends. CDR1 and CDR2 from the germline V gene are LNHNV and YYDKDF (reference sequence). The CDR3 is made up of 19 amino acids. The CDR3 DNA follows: TGTGCCACCAGCAGAGATGGCAGGACGGACGGGACTGTCCAAGAGACCCAGTACTTC. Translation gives CATSRDGRTDGTVQETQYF.

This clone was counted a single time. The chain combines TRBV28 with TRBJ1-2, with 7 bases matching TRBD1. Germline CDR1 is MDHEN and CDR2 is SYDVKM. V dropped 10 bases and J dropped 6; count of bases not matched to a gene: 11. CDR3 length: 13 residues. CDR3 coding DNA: TGTGCCACCGATAGGACAGGCAAGGATGGCTACACCTTC. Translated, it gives CATDRTGKDGYTF.